The T cell receptor (beta chain) described here comes from a study of beta chain features in type 1 diabetes. Study conclusions and caveats: In all four CD4+ subsets, TCRB CDR3 length was significantly, moderately reduced in type 1 diabetes. In cDNA sequencing, cells with high TCR expression could be over-represented.

cDNA synthesis used the whole RNA isolate, giving expressed TCRB sequences. Clones were read by immunoSEQ multiplex PCR, and TCRdb kept only the in-frame ones, dropping some. The sample comprises over 40,000 clones, approximately 62% of which are singletons, and approximately 1.7% rests with the top ten. The CDR3 spans 16 residues. Germline values: CDR1 SGHDN, CDR2 FVKESK. V lost 1 base to trimming and J lost 0 bases, with 10 bases between them. This clone was observed a few times. Its antigen is unidentified. This chain uses TRBV14 with TRBJ1-3, with D unclear. This TCR derives from a man younger than 45 with type 1 diabetes. Some clones in this sample may be carry-over from other donors' samples. The sequencing input was Tregs from blood. The CDR3 loop is CASSQVVRSSGNTIYF. CDR3 nucleotide sequence: TGTGCCAGCAGCCAAGTGGTAAGGAGCTCTGGAAACACCATATATTTT.